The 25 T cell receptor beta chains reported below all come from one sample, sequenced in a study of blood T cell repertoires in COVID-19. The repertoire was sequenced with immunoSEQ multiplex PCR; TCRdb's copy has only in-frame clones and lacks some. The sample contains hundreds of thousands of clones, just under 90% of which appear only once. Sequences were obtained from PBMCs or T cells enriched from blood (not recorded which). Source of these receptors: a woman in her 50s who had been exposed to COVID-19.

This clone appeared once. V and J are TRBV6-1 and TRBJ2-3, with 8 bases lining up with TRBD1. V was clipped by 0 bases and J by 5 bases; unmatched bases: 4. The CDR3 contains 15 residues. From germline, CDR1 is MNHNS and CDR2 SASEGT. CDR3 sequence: CASSEAQGARDTQYF. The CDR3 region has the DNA TGTGCCAGCAGTGAAGCGCAGGGGGCTAGAGATACGCAGTATTTT.

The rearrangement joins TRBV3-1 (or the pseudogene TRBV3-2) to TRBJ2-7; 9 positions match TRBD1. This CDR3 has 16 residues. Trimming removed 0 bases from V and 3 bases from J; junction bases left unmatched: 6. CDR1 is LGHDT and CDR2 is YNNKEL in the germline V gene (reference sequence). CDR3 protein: CASSQDGGTGRYEQYF. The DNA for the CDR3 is TGTGCCAGCAGCCAAGATGGAGGGACAGGGCGCTACGAGCAGTACTTC.

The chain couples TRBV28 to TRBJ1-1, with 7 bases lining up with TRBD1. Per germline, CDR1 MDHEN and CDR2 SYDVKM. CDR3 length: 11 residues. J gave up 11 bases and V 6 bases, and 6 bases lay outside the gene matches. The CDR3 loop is CASSATGRAFF. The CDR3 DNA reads TGTGCCAGCAGCGCGACAGGGCGTGCTTTCTTT.

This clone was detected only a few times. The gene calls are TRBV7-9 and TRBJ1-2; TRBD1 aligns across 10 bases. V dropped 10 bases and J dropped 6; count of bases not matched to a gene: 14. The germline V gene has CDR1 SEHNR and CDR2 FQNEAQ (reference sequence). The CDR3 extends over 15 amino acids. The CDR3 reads CATDEGQGRGNGYTF. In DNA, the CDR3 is TGTGCCACCGACGAGGGACAGGGGCGAGGGAATGGCTACACCTTC.

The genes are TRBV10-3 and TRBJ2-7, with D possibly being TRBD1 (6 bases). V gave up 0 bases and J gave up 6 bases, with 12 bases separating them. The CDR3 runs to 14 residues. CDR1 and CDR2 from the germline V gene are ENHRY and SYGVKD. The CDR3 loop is CAISESAGDLEQYF. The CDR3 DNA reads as TGTGCCATCAGTGAGTCGGCAGGGGACCTCGAGCAGTACTTC.

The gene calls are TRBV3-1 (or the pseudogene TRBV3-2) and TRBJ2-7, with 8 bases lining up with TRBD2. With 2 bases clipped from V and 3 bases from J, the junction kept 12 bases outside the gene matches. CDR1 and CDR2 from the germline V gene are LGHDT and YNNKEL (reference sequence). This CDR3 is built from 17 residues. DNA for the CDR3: TGTGCCAGCAGCCAACTCCTCGGTAGCGGGGTCCACTACGAGCAGTACTTC. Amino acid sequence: CASSQLLGSGVHYEQYF.

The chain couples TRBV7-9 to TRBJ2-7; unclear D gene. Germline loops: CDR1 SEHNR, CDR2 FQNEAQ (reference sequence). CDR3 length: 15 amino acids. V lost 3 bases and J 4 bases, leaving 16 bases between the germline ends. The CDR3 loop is CASSFEAVVGYEQYF. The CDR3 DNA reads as TGTGCCAGCAGCTTTGAGGCCGTCGTCGGGTACGAGCAGTACTTC.

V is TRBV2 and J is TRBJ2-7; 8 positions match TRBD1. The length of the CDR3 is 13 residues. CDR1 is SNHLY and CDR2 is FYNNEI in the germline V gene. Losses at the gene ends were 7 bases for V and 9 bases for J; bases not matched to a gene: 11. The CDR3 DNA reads TGTGCCAGCACGGGACAGGTGAATACGGGGCAGTACTTC. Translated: CASTGQVNTGQYF.

The CDR3 DNA is TGTGCCAGCAGTGAATCTGAGGGATTGGTCTATGGCTACACCTTC. Residues: CASSESEGLVYGYTF. V usage is TRBV2 and J usage is TRBJ1-2; D call uncertain. The CDR3 extends over 15 amino acids. V lost 2 bases to trimming and J lost 4 bases, with 14 bases between them. Germline assignment: CDR1 SNHLY and CDR2 FYNNEI.

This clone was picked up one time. The CDR3 region has the DNA TGTGCCAGCATCAGGGTCGACACCGGGGAGCTGTTTTTT. This codes for CASIRVDTGELFF. The chain combines TRBV28 with TRBJ2-2, with D possibly TRBD1 on 5 matching bases. Germline lookup yields CDR1 MDHEN and CDR2 SYDVKM. V dropped 7 bases and J dropped 3 bases, with 9 bases sitting between them. There are 13 residues in the CDR3.

CDR3: CASSRDGFSYEQYF. DNA for the CDR3: TGTGCCAGCTCGCGGGACGGTTTCTCCTACGAGCAGTACTTC. This chain uses TRBV18 with TRBJ2-7; perhaps TRBD2 as D (6 bases). V was trimmed by 6 bases and J by 0 bases, leaving 12 bases between them. Germline loops: CDR1 KGHSH, CDR2 LQKENI. The CDR3 extends over 14 amino acids.

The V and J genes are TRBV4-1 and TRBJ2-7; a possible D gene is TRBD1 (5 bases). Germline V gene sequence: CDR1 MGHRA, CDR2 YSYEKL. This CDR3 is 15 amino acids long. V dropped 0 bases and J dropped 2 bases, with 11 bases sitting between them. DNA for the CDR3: TGCGCCAGCAGCCAAGATCCCGACAGTCCCTACGAGCAGTACTTC. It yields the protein CASSQDPDSPYEQYF.

The DNA of the CDR3 is TGTGCCAGCTCAACGCCCCGTTCGGGACTAGCCTACGAGCAGTACTTC. This translates into CASSTPRSGLAYEQYF. The rearrangement links TRBV18 to TRBJ2-7; 8 bases are shared with TRBD2. The CDR3 is 16 amino acids. Germline CDR1 is KGHSH and CDR2 is LQKENI. V dropped 5 bases and J dropped 2; count of bases not matched to a gene: 11. The entire variable domain, with the rest obtained from reference TRBV18 and TRBJ2-7, is as follows: NAGVMQNPRHLVRRRGQEARLRCSPMKGHSHVYWYRQLPEEGLKFMVYLQKENIIDESGMPKERFSAEFPKEGPSILRIQQVVRGDSAAYFCASSTPRSGLAYEQYFGPGTRLTVT.

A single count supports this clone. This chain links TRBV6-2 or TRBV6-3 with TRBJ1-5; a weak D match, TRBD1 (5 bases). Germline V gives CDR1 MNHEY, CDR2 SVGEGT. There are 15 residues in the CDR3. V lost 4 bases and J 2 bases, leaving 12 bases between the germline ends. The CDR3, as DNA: TGTGCCAGCAGTTTCGGCAGGGTTGGCAATCAGCCCCAGCATTTT. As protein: CASSFGRVGNQPQHF.

The CDR3 loop reads CASSQSSGIETQYF. CDR3 nucleotides: TGCGCCAGCAGTCAATCATCGGGGATAGAGACCCAGTACTTC. The rearrangement links TRBV23-1 to TRBJ2-5; possible D gene TRBD2, 5 bases. Being an ORF, TRBV23-1 has a function that is uncertain. The V and J ends lost 0 bases and 4 bases respectively, with 9 bases between them. The CDR3 totals 14 residues.

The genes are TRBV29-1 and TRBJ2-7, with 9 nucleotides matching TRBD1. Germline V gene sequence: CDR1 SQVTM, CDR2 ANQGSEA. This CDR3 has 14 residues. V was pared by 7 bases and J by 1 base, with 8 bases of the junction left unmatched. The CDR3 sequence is CSGAFGTGSYEQYF. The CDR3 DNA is TGCAGCGGCGCCTTTGGGACAGGGTCCTACGAGCAGTACTTC.

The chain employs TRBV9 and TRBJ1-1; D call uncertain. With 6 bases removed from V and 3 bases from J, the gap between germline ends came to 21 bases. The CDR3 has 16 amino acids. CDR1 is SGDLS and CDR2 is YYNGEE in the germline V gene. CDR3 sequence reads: CASTLTPGGVDTEAFF. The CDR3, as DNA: TGTGCCAGCACGCTCACCCCGGGCGGGGTCGACACTGAAGCTTTCTTT.

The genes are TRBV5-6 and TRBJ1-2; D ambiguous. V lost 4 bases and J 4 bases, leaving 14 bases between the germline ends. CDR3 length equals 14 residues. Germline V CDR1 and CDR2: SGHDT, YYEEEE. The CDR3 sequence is CASSPTEAVYGYTF. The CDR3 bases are TGTGCCAGCAGCCCTACCGAGGCGGTCTATGGCTACACCTTC.

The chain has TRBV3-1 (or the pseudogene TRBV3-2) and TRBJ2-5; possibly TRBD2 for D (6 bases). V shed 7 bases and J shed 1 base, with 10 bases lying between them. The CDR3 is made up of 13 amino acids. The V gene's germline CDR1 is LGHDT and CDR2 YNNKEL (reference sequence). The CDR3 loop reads CASKGAGQETQYF. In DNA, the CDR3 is TGTGCCAGCAAAGGAGCGGGCCAAGAGACCCAGTACTTC.

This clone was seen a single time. The CDR3 spells CASSKPGQGSDEQFF. Here the CDR3 DNA reads TGTGCCAGCAGCAAACCGGGACAGGGTTCCGATGAGCAGTTCTTC. V and J are TRBV5-4 and TRBJ2-1, with 9 positions matching TRBD1. J lost 8 bases, V lost 4 bases, and 10 bases had no gene match. Germline lookup yields CDR1 SGHNT and CDR2 YYREEE (reference sequence). The CDR3 has 15 amino acids.

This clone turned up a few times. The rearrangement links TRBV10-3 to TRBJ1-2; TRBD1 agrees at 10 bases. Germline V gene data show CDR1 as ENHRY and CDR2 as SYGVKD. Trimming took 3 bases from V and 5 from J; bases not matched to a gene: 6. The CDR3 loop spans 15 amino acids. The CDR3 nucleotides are TGTGCCATCAGTGAACCCGGGACAGGGGAATATGGCTACACCTTC. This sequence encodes CAISEPGTGEYGYTF.

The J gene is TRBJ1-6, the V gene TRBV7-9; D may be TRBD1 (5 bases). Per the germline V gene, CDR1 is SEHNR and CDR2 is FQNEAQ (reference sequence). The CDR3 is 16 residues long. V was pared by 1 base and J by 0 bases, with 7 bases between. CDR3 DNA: TGTGCCAGCAGCTTAGGGGACTTCTCCTATAATTCACCCCTCCACTTT. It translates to CASSLGDFSYNSPLHF.

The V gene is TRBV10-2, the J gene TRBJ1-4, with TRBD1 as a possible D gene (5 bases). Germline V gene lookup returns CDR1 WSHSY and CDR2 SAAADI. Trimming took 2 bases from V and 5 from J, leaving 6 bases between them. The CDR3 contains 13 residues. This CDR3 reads CASSERGNEKLFF. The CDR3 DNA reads TGCGCCAGCAGTGAGAGGGGAAATGAAAAACTGTTTTTT.

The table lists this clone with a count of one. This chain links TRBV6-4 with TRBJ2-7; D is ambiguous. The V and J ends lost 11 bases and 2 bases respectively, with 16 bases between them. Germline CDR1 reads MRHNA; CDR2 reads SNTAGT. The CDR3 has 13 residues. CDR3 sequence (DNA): TGTGCCCTCACCTGTCGGGTCCCCTACGAGCAGTACTTC. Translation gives CALTCRVPYEQYF.

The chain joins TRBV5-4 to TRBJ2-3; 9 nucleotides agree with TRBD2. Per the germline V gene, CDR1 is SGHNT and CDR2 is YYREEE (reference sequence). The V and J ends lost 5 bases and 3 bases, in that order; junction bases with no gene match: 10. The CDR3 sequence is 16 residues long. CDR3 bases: TGTGCCAGCAGGGAACTCCCGGGACTAGCAACAGATACGCAGTATTTT. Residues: CASRELPGLATDTQYF.